This T cell receptor (beta chain) was sequenced for a study of cytomegalovirus exposure and HLA in healthy donors. This clone was seen a single time. Germline V gene lookup returns CDR1 SGHNT and CDR2 YYREEE (reference sequence). The V end was cut by 3 bases, the J end by 1 base, with 14 bases between. The CDR3 contains 15 residues. PCR primers comprised 60 Vbeta and 13 Jbeta primers. TCRdb's copy holds only in-frame clones and misses some; the assay was immunoSEQ multiplex PCR. In the table there are 150,000 or so clones, 75% to 85% of which are singletons. The sequencing sample was made of PBMCs. This chain connects TRBV5-4 to TRBJ2-7, with a possible D match to TRBD1 (5 bases). The TCR sequence derives from a woman aged 18-29 years in good health and CMV-seropositive. The CDR3 DNA reads as TGTGCCAGCAGCTCATATGACAGCGTTTCCTACGAGCAGTACTTC. Residues: CASSSYDSVSYEQYF. Together with reference TRBV5-4 and TRBJ2-7, the CDR3 gives the full variable domain: ETGVTQSPTHLIKTRGQQVTLRCSSQSGHNTVSWYQQALGQGPQFIFQYYREEENGRGNFPPRFSGLQFPNYSSELNVNALELDDSALYLCASSSYDSVSYEQYFGPGTRLTVT.